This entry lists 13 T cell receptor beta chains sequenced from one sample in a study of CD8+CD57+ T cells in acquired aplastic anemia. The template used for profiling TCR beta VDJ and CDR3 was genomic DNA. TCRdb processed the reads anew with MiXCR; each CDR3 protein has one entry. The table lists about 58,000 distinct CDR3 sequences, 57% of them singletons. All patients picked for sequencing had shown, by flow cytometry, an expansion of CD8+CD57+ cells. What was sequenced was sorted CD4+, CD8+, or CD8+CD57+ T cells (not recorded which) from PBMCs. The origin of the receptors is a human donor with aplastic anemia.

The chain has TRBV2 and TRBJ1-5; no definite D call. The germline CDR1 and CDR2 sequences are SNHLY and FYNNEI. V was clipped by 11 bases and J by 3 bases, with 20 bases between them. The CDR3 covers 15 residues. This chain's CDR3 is CAGVAGLRNNQPQHF. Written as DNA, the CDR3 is TGTGCCGGCGTGGCCGGACTGCGAAACAATCAGCCCCAGCATTTT.

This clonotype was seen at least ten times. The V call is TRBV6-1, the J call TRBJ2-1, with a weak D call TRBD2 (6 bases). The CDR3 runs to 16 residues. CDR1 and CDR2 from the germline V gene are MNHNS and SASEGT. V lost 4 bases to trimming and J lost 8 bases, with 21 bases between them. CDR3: CASSVRDSSSSDEQFF. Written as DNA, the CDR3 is TGTGCCAGCAGTGTCCGGGACTCCTCTTCGTCCGATGAGCAGTTCTTC.

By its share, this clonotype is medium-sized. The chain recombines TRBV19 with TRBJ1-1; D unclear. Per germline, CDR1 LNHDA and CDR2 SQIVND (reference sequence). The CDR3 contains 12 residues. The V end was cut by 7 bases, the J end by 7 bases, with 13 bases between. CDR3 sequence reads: CASTLDGLEAFF. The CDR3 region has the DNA TGTGCCAGTACATTGGACGGCCTTGAAGCTTTCTTT. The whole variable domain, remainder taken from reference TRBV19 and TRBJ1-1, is DGGITQSPKYLFRKEGQNVTLSCEQNLNHDAMYWYRQDPGQGLRLIYYSQIVNDFQKGDIAEGYSVSREKKESFPLTVTSAQKNPTAFYLCASTLDGLEAFFGQGTRLTVV.

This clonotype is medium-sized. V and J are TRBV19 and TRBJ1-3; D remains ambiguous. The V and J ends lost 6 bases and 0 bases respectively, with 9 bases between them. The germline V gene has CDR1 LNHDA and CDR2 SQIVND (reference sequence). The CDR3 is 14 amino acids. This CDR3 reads CASSMSISGNTIYF. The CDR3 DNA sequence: TGTGCCAGTAGCATGTCTATCTCTGGAAACACCATATATTTT.

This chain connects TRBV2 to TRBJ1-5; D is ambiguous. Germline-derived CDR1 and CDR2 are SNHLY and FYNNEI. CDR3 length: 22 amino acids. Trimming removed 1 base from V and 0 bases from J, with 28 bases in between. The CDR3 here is CASSEGVCHTHDALCSNQPQHF. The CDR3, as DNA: TGTGCCAGCAGTGAAGGGGTTTGCCACACTCATGATGCACTGTGTAGCAATCAGCCCCAGCATTTT.

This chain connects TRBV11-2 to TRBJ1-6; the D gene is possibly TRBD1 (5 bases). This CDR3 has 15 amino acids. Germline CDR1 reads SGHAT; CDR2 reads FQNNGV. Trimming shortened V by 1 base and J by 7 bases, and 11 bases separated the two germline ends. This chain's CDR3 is CASSLVGGENSPLHF. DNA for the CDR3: TGTGCCAGCAGCTTAGTTGGGGGGGAGAATTCACCCCTCCACTTT.

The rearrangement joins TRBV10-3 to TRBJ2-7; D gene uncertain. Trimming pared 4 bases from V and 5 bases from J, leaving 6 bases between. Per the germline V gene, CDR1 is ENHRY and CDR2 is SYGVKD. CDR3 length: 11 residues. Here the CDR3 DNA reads TGTGCCATCAGTGGTCAAGACGAGCAGTACTTC. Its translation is CAISGQDEQYF.

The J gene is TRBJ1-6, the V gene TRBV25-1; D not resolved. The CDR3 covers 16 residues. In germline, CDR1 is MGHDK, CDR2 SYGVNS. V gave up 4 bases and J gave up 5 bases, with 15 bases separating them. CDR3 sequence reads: CASSGIWPRNNSPLHF. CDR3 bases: TGTGCCAGCAGTGGGATATGGCCGCGGAATAATTCACCCCTCCACTTT.

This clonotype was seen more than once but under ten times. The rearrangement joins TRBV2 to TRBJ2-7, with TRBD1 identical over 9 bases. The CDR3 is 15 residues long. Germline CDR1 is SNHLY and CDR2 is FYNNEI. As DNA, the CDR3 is TGTGCAGTAAGAGGTGGGGACAGGGAGGTCAACGAGCAGTACTTC. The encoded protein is CAVRGGDREVNEQYF.

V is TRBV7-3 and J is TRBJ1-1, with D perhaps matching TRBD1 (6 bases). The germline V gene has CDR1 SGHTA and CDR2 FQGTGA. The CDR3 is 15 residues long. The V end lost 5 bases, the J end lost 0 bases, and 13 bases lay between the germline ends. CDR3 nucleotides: TGTGCCAGCAGCCCAGAGACAGGCTTGAACACTGAAGCTTTCTTT. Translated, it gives CASSPETGLNTEAFF.

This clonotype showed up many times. CDR3: CASSFGGGVSNQPQHF. CDR3 coding DNA: TGTGCCAGCAGCTTTGGGGGGGGCGTAAGCAATCAGCCCCAGCATTTT. V is TRBV5-6 and J is TRBJ1-5, with TRBD1 as a possible D gene (6 bases). The germline CDR1 and CDR2 sequences are SGHDT and YYEEEE. This CDR3 contains 16 residues. The V end was cut by 2 bases, the J end by 1 base, with 13 bases between.

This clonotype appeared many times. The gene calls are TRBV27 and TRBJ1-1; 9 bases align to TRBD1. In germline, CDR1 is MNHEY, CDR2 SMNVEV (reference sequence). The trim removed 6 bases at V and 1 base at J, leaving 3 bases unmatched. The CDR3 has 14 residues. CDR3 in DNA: TGTGCCAGCAGCGGGACAGGGTCGAACACTGAAGCTTTCTTT. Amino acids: CASSGTGSNTEAFF.

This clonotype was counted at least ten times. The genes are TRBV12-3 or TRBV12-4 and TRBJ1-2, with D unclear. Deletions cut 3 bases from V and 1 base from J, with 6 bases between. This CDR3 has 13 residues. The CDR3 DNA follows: TGTGCCAGCAGTTTGTCTGGTAACTATGGCTACACCTTC. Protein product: CASSLSGNYGYTF.